This TCR beta chain appears in the sequencing data of a study of cytomegalovirus exposure and HLA in healthy donors. 13 Jbeta primers and 60 Vbeta primers were used for the PCR. Produced via immunoSEQ multiplex PCR; TCRdb's table is partial and in-frame only. The sample shows 100,000 to 120,000 clones, approximately 69% of them seen only once. Germline CDR1 SGHVS, CDR2 FNYEAQ. This CDR3 spans 14 amino acids. Trimming pared 0 bases from V and 4 bases from J, leaving 9 bases between. The chain links TRBV7-6 to TRBJ2-5; the D gene is possibly TRBD2 (6 bases). The receptor was isolated from a woman in her forties in good health and CMV-seropositive. The sample taken for sequencing was PBMCs. This CDR3 is CASSLAPGVETQYF. CDR3 DNA sequence: TGTGCCAGCAGCTTAGCCCCGGGAGTAGAGACCCAGTACTTC. Drawing the rest from reference TRBV7-6 and TRBJ2-5, the complete variable domain is GAGVSQSPRYKVTKRGQDVALRCDPISGHVSLYWYRQALGQGPEFLTYFNYEAQQDKSGLPNDRFSAERPEGSISTLTIQRTEQRDSAMYRCASSLAPGVETQYFGPGTRLLVL.